The 4 T cell receptor beta chains below were found in one sample sequenced in a study of response to subunit inactivated influenza vaccine. TCRdb reprocessed the RT-PCR reads via MiXCR and lists one record per CDR3 protein. The sample lists about 240,000 distinct CDR3 sequences, more than 10% seen once, with roughly 7.7% in the top ten. Sequencing used non-naive T cells sorted from PBMCs, obtained 14 days before vaccination. These TCRs come from a man aged 50 or older who received an inactivated influenza vaccine.

This clonotype has a count of ten or more. The gene calls are TRBV4-2 and TRBJ2-2, with 11 positions matching TRBD2. Germline trimming cut 2 bases from V and 7 bases from J; bases unmatched to any gene: 12. The CDR3 is 18 residues long. Germline-derived CDR1 and CDR2 are LGHNA and YNFKEQ. CDR3 amino acids: CASSQFRLAGGDGGELFF. Here the CDR3 DNA reads TGTGCCAGCAGCCAATTTCGCCTAGCGGGAGGCGATGGCGGGGAGCTGTTTTTT.

The chain is built from TRBV20-1 and TRBJ2-7; TRBD2 agrees at 12 bases. There are 15 residues in the CDR3. V trimming: 2 bases; J trimming: 4 bases; junction bases outside the gene matches: 6. The germline V gene has CDR1 DFQATT and CDR2 SNEGSKA (reference sequence). In DNA, the CDR3 is TGCAGTGCTAGACTAGCGGGGGGGAGGAAGTACGAGCAGTACTTC. Translation gives CSARLAGGRKYEQYF.

This clonotype was recorded a few times. The rearrangement joins TRBV6-1 to TRBJ2-7; weak D call: TRBD1 (5 bases). Germline lookup yields CDR1 MNHNS and CDR2 SASEGT. V was cut by 4 bases and J by 2 bases, with 6 bases left in between. The CDR3 is made up of 12 amino acids. Here the CDR3 DNA reads TGTGCCAGCAGTGCAGGGACCTACGAGCAGTACTTC. Translated, it gives CASSAGTYEQYF.

This clonotype turned up a few times. CDR3 sequence: CAISTGELSLYNSPLHF. CDR3 sequence (DNA): TGTGCCATCAGCACAGGGGAGCTATCCCTCTATAATTCACCCCTCCACTTT. The V call is TRBV10-3, the J call TRBJ1-6, with 7 bases matching TRBD1. The V and J ends lost 6 bases and 3 bases, in that order; junction bases with no gene match: 11. In germline, CDR1 is ENHRY, CDR2 SYGVKD. The CDR3 has 17 residues.